The rows below give T cell receptor beta chains drawn from one sample of a study of radiotherapy plus CTLA-4 blockade in lung cancer. TCRdb's table, derived via immunoSEQ multiplex PCR, lists solely in-frame clones and lacks some. The repertoire holds 39,000 or so clones, with over 65% as singletons. The sample in question was peripheral blood, obtained from a patient treated with radiotherapy plus ipilimumab. The receptors shown here come from a human donor with non-small cell lung cancer who had stable disease on radiotherapy plus ipilimumab. Both conserved end residues are part of each CDR3.

v_call cdr3_length cdr3_aa
TRBV7-2 13 CASSNGGNQPQHF
TRBV19 12 CASSRPADTQYF
TRBV19 15 CASSILRSRGEGYTF
TRBV28 14 CASNEGGPKNIQYF
TRBV5-1 14 CASSGPGGVETQYF
TRBV6-1 14 CASSDMTLQYEQYF
TRBV30 18 CAWSVPEILRFSGNTIYF
TRBV18 16 CASSPLQGGANYGYTF
TRBV11-2 14 CASSLELKGTEAFF
TRBV5-1 14 CASSLTGPNSPLHF
TRBV7-9 16 CASSPLWTGVNTEAFF
TRBV19 12 CASGQLALEAFF
TRBV6-5 15 CASSYEGGRAETQYF
TRBV7-9 16 CASSLHPGTGNSPLHF
TRBV5-1 15 CASSRTATNTGELFF
TRBV11-3 15 CASSLGRLGNTEAFF
TRBV5-1 16 CASSLGSGVPTDTQYF
TRBV5-1 16 CASSPDRPGTNEKLFF
TRBV6-5 13 CASRAFASAEAFF
TRBV5-6 15 CASSLGGGSIETQYF
TRBV7-9 15 CASSPWTVWGEKLFF
TRBV25-1 15 CASSPRTGQVTEAFF
TRBV11-1 15 CASSSSTAQQETQYF
TRBV6-5 12 CASSRLNTEAFF
TRBV19 19 CASTPIRTGGRWVEQPQHF
TRBV10-3 15 CAISEYRDSGNTIYF
TRBV10-3 11 CAISDPNEQYF
TRBV19 14 CASSPWDRGTEAFF
TRBV6-8 13 CASSKDKSYGYTF
TRBV9 15 CASSVGSLGDSPLHF
TRBV6-6 13 CASSYSTDYEQYF
TRBV10-2 15 CASSETRGRDEKLFF
TRBV5-4 13 CASSLADYNEQFF
TRBV6-5 14 CASSYDIGLTEAFF
TRBV7-8 14 CASSPTAGGNTIYF
TRBV10-1 15 CASSPRTGAFTEAFF
TRBV27 16 CASSPSSGGNQETQYF
TRBV27 15 CASSLNGLRNTEAFF
TRBV5-5 16 CASSSYGQGNTGELFF
TRBV7-9 15 CASSLVGVRDTEAFF
TRBV6-1 15 CATDPRLAGRDEQFF
TRBV19 16 CASSRSGSVPYNEQFF
TRBV29-1 13 CSVEDLGDYGYTF
TRBV11-2 18 CASSSLGTGGDRSYGYTF
TRBV19 11 CASSTQAEAFF
TRBV4-1 13 CASRGQGRTEAFF
TRBV30 15 CAWRRGQASNYGYTF
TRBV28 12 CASSPRHNEQFF